The sequence of this T cell receptor (beta chain) was determined in a study of HIV-infected patients and healthy controls. Study-level findings and limits: CMV-associated CDR3s mostly grew nonsignificantly during therapy, while HIV-associated CDR3s declined significantly. Compared with untreated HIV+ repertoires, healthy controls showed roughly threefold more distinct CDR3s and higher Shannon diversity. In healthy controls, MAIT alpha CDR3s were common; in HIV+ repertoires, severely depleted. A major limitation was that merely sixteen HIV-infected individuals were processed.

Many counts were recorded for this clonotype. Antigen unknown. Germline loops: CDR1 KGHSH, CDR2 LQKENI. The CDR3 runs to 17 residues. The J segment lost 3 bases and the V segment lost 4 bases, leaving 10 bases of the junction unmatched. Alpha and beta constant-region primers primed reverse transcription of 500 to 550 ng RNA. Alpha and beta chain libraries were made separately by chain-specific third strand synthesis with multiplexing indices. Using its own MiXCR run on the 5' RACE reads, TCRdb lists one record per CDR3 protein. The sample contains 15,000 or so distinct CDR3 sequences, more than 8.5% of which appear only once. The repertoire came from unfractionated whole blood and reflected all unsorted peripheral T cells.

This TCR was recovered from an adult in good health. The chain recombines TRBV18 with TRBJ2-3; 10 nucleotides line up with TRBD1. The sample comprised blood. CDR3 nucleotide sequence: TGTGCCAGCTCACAACCCGGGACAGGGGCCTGGACAGATACGCAGTATTTT. This encodes CASSQPGTGAWTDTQYF.